The clone carrying this TCR beta chain was found a few times. No antigen is known for it. This sample stems from a study of cytomegalovirus exposure and HLA in healthy donors. Study background: The roughly 130 validation repertoires used the same platform as the roughly 670 first-cohort repertoires (as reported by a later analysis). Study-wide points: The CMV antigen specificity of a few CMV-associated chains was confirmed through in vitro analysis. Overall, under 200 TCR beta chains were annotated as cytomegalovirus-associated. That first-cohort TCR clusters tended to co-occur in the 90 to 150 validation repertoires was found in a later analysis.

Here immunoSEQ multiplex PCR was the method, and the copy in TCRdb shows in-frame clones only, minus some. The sample records a few hundred thousand clones, 70% to 90% being singletons. This CDR3 comprises 12 residues. V was pared by 1 base and J by 8 bases, with 9 bases between. CDR1 is SGHDT and CDR2 is YYEEEE in the germline V gene. The chain recombines TRBV5-6 with TRBJ1-2, with a tentative D call TRBD1 (5 bases). The sample consisted of PBMCs. The sequence came from a man aged 25-45 years in good health and CMV-seronegative. The CDR3 loop is CASSLSGNGYTF. CDR3 DNA: TGTGCCAGCAGCTTGTCAGGGAACGGCTACACCTTC.